This T cell receptor (beta chain) was sequenced during a study of memory CD4+ T cells and cytomegalovirus serostatus (dated by TCRdb to the late 2010s). Notes on the research overall: The 35 or so healthy Belgian adults in the cohort included 9 who were CMV seropositive and some 25 who were CMV seronegative. To replicate a published TCR-based CMV serostatus classifier, the study sequenced CD4+ memory TCRbeta repertoires from a Belgian cohort whose cytomegalovirus serostatus was known.

Concerning this clone: The clone's antigen remains unknown. No base qualities exist here, and no much larger clone lies one base off it.

Sequences SQVTM (CDR1) and ANQGSEA (CDR2) are obtained from the germline V gene. Inclusive of the bounding cysteine and phenylalanine, the CDR3 is 17 residues long. The entry retains the CDR3 DNA only, 51 bases that are in frame from base 1. Trimmed from V: 3 bases; trimmed from J: 4 bases; junction bases lacking a gene match: 12. What the research found in general, with its limitations: For CMV serostatus prediction, a median bootstrapped AUC of roughly 0.94 was reached with the original framework, and a median bootstrapped AUC of approximately 0.92 was reached with a US-trained random forest. Of 164 previously reported CMV-associated TCRbeta sequences, approximately 64 appeared in the CD4+ memory repertoires, each in one to five individuals. A median bootstrapped AUC of about 0.95 with a 95% CI of 0.76-1.00 was achieved on the Belgian cohort by the original-framework classifier. The results were read as suggesting that the CMV-associated TCR signature is, for the most part, present in the CD4+ memory repertoire. Unlike the original study, which covered naive and memory CD4+ and CD8+ populations, the Belgian study sequenced only CD4+CD45RO+ memory cells.

A FACSAria II was used to sort memory CD4+ T cells, defined as single viable CD3+CD4+CD8-CD45RO+ cells. CMV serostatus was determined with a Roche Elecsys assay detecting serum IgG against CMV pp150, pp28, p38 and p52. Once the samples were thawed, total CD4+ T cells were enriched through positive selection using CD4 magnetic microbeads. The samples came from a separate study whose specific focus was interrogating the CD4+ T cell memory repertoire. Following standard operating procedures, peripheral blood mononuclear cells were isolated and cryopreserved, while serum was kept at -80 degrees C. The staining used CD3-PerCP (BW264/56), CD4-APC (RPA-T4), CD45RO-PE (UCHT1) and CD8-Pacific Orange (3B5) antibodies, and Sytox blue was used to exclude non-viable cells. The Quick-DNA Microprep Kit was used to extract genomic DNA from the sorted cells. TCRbeta DNA was amplified with the immunoSEQ hsTCRbeta kit following the manufacturer's protocol. TCRbeta libraries were sequenced on an Illumina MiSeq instrument. The published analysis was carried out like this. Once out-of-frame sequences had been removed, about 2,000,000 distinct TCRbeta sequences were left, which works out to an average of approximately 61,000 per individual. Each individual was scored using the number of some 150 previously reported CMV-associated TCRbeta sequences that the individual carried and the total number of productive distinct TCRbeta sequences. A beta-binomial model was reimplemented in Python, and random forests from scikit-learn, run with default parameters, were trained on data from the US cohort. On the Belgian cohort, classifier performance was reported as the median AUC, along with percentile confidence intervals, across 10,000 bootstrap iterations. TCRdb stores this immuneACCESS table with in-frame sequences only. Part of the clones is absent; in the studies checked, under half of the shortfall reflects unresolved V genes, and no reason is known for the rest. The DNA was the basis for D and trimming; V, J and clone size are from that table. The sample table lists about 44,000 clones, about 80% of them with a count of one. Clones ranked in the top ten supply around 1.9% of the sample.

The rearranged segments are TRBV29-1 and TRBJ2-5; TRBD2 lines up with 12 middle nucleotides. The specimen was memory CD4+ T cells from blood. This clonotype was obtained from an adult in good health and CMV-seronegative. Read as DNA, the sequence is TGCAGCGTTGACCCCTGGGGGCAGACTAGCGGGGGAGAGACCCAGTACTTC. Its coded protein is CSVDPWGQTSGGETQYF. With the portions outside the CDR3 filled from the reference TRBV29-1 and TRBJ2-5 genes, the complete variable region becomes SAVISQKPSRDICQRGTSLTIQCQVDSQVTMMFWYRQQPGQSLTLIATANQGSEATYESGFVIDKFPISRPNLTFSTLTVSNMSPEDSSIYLCSVDPWGQTSGGETQYFGPGTRLLVL.